These T cell receptor beta chains were read from a single sample in a study of T cell repertoires in cytomegalovirus infection. TCRdb redid the calling of the reads with MiXCR, one entry per CDR3 protein. The data contain approximately 910,000 distinct CDR3 sequences, approximately 31% of them singletons. These receptors have no known antigen. Sample: cultured CD8+ T cells from PBMCs, taken from culture after CMV antigen stimulation. These receptors all stem from a human donor in good health (CMV status not recorded). Some clones in this sample may be carry-over from other donors' samples. CDR3s include the opening cysteine and the closing phenylalanine or tryptophan. A D gene is named only where the DNA matches it firmly. Clone size is not always given. Where it is, it says once, few, many or a class for expanded clones.

cdr3_nt | cdr3_aa | d_call | j_call | v_call | clone_size
TGCGCCAGCAGCCAACGGACAGGGAGGGATTCACCCCTCCACTTT | CASSQRTGRDSPLHF | TRBD1 | TRBJ1-6 | TRBV4-1 | .
TGTGCCAGCAGCCAGAGATTGAACACTGAAGCTTTCTTT | CASSQRLNTEAFF | . | TRBJ1-1 | TRBV14 | .
TGTGCCAGCAGCTTACTAGCGGAAAAAGAGACCCAGTACTTC | CASSLLAEKETQYF | TRBD2 | TRBJ2-5 | TRBV7-6 | .
TGTGCCAGCAGCTTTGGAGCGAGCTCTGGAAACACCATATATTTT | CASSFGASSGNTIYF | . | TRBJ1-3 | TRBV7-4 | .
TGTGCCAGCAGCTTAGTTAGCGCGGGGGTGGGAGAGACCCAGTACTTC | CASSLVSAGVGETQYF | TRBD2 | TRBJ2-5 | TRBV7-8 | few
TGCGCCAGCAGCTTCTACGCAGGCAATAATTCACCCCTCCACTTT | CASSFYAGNNSPLHF | . | TRBJ1-6 | TRBV5-1 | few
TGCAGTGCTAGATTCGGTCGAGACCGACCCACAGATACGCAGTATTTT | CSARFGRDRPTDTQYF | . | TRBJ2-3 | TRBV20-1 | .
TGTGCCAGCAGCTTGAGACAGGGGAGCTCCTACGAGCAGTACTTC | CASSLRQGSSYEQYF | TRBD1 | TRBJ2-7 | TRBV7-9 | .
TGTGCCAGTACCCTTGCCCCCAACACCGGGGAGCTGTTTTTT | CASTLAPNTGELFF | . | TRBJ2-2 | TRBV19 | once
TGTGCCAGCAGTTCAGCCTTCCTAGGGGCAGGCACTGAAGCTTTCTTT | CASSSAFLGAGTEAFF | . | TRBJ1-1 | TRBV12-3/TRBV12-4 | .
TGTGCCAGCAATCTAGGGGGGCCCCTTACTTTCTCTGGAAACACCATATATTTT | CASNLGGPLTFSGNTIYF | . | TRBJ1-3 | TRBV7-2 | once
TGTGCCAGCCGCGAGGGACAGGCCTACGAGCAGTACTTC | CASREGQAYEQYF | TRBD1 | TRBJ2-7 | TRBV6-1 | .
TGTGCCAGCAGCCCCCCCCTAAGGGACACTCGTAACTATGGCTACACCTTC | CASSPPLRDTRNYGYTF | . | TRBJ1-2 | TRBV7-9 | few
TGTGCCAGCAGCCTCAGGGAGCTGTTTTTT | CASSLRELFF | . | TRBJ2-2 | TRBV7-6 | .
TGTGCCAGCAGTTTATCGTGGGGGGGGAATGAAAAACTGTTTTTT | CASSLSWGGNEKLFF | . | TRBJ1-4 | TRBV27 | .
TGTGCCAGCAGTCCTCAACAGGGTCGCAATCAGCCCCAGCATTTT | CASSPQQGRNQPQHF | . | TRBJ1-5 | TRBV6-2/TRBV6-3 | few
TGTGCCATCAGTCGAGTTCCCCAAGAGACCCAGTACTTC | CAISRVPQETQYF | . | TRBJ2-5 | TRBV10-3 | .
TGTGCCACCAGTGATACTGGGACAGAGCAGTTCTTC | CATSDTGTEQFF | . | TRBJ2-1 | TRBV24-1 | few
TGTGCCAGCAGCTACGCGGGGGACCAGGAGACCCAGTACTTC | CASSYAGDQETQYF | TRBD2 | TRBJ2-5 | TRBV6-5 | .
TGTGCCAGCAGCCAAGAAGATGGTAAGCAGTTCTTC | CASSQEDGKQFF | . | TRBJ2-1 | TRBV14 | .
TGTGCCAGCAGCGAGGACGCCTACAATGAGCAGTTCTTC | CASSEDAYNEQFF | . | TRBJ2-1 | TRBV5-5 | .
TGTGCCAGCAGGGAGACTAGCGGGGATAATACGCAGTATTTT | CASRETSGDNTQYF | TRBD2 | TRBJ2-3 | TRBV6-5 | few
TGTGCCAGCAGTTACGGGGCGGACGGAAATCAGCCCCAGCATTTT | CASSYGADGNQPQHF | . | TRBJ1-5 | TRBV6-5 | few
TGCGCCAGCAGTGGAGGACAGGGGGGAGAGACCCAGTACTTC | CASSGGQGGETQYF | TRBD1 | TRBJ2-5 | TRBV10-1 | few
TGCGCCAGCAGCCAAGATGACGGTGGACTAGCGGGGTTCCAAGAGACCCAGTACTTC | CASSQDDGGLAGFQETQYF | TRBD2 | TRBJ2-5 | TRBV4-1 | few
TGTGCCAGCAGCCCGGGGACTTACTATAATTCACCCCTCCACTTT | CASSPGTYYNSPLHF | . | TRBJ1-6 | TRBV5-6 | .
TGTGCCAGCAGCCCCCGGGGGTTGCCCTACAATGAGCAGTTCTTC | CASSPRGLPYNEQFF | . | TRBJ2-1 | TRBV6-2/TRBV6-3 | .